This T cell receptor beta chain stems from a study of PD-1 blockade in classical Hodgkin lymphoma. Whole-study results and caveats: As was reported, newly diagnosed patients showed lower baseline TCR diversity than healthy donors did. Differences between repertoires have undefined causes, possibly disease activity or prior therapy.

Sequenced by immunoSEQ multiplex PCR; TCRdb stores in-frame clones only, minus some. The data contain about 30,000 clones, roughly 90% of them singletons. The time point: newly diagnosed, previously untreated cHL patient sample. PBMCs from patients with newly diagnosed, untreated classical Hodgkin lymphoma served as a comparison group for the relapsed/refractory trial patients. The sample holds one count of this clone. Its matching antigen is unknown. The CDR3 has 17 residues. CDR1 and CDR2 (germline): SGHVS, FNYEAQ. V was shortened by 5 bases and J by 3 bases, with 22 bases between the two germline ends.

J is TRBJ1-1 and V is TRBV7-6, with D possibly being TRBD1 (6 bases). This clonotype was obtained from a human donor with classical Hodgkin lymphoma. Material for sequencing was peripheral blood mononuclear cells (PBMCs). CDR3 region: CASSRSEGTRRHTEAFF. CDR3 DNA sequence: TGTGCCAGCAGCCGCAGTGAGGGGACACGACGACACACTGAAGCTTTCTTT.